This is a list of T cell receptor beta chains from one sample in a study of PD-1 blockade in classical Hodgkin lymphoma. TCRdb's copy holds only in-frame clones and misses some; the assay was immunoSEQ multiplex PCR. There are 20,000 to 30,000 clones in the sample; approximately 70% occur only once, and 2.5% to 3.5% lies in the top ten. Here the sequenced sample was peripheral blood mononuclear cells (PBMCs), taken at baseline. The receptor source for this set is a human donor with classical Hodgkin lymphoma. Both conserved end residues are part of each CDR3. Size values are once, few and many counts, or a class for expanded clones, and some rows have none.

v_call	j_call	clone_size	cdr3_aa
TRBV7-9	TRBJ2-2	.	CASSFLAIAGELFF
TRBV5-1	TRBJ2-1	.	CASSLDGVYNEQFF
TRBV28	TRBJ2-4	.	CASSLKSGTVQAKNIQYF
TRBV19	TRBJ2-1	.	CASSIRVGGTNEQFF
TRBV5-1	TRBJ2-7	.	CASSLAETGDTYEQYF
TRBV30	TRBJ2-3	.	CAWSRGTDTQYF
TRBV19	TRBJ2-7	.	CASRDSYNGSYEQYF
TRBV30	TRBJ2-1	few	CAWTGLAGVHSYNEQFF
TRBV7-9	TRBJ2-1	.	CASSPSGNNEQFF
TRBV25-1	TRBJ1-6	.	CASHSDRFGSPLHF
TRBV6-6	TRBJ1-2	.	CASSPNRLYTF
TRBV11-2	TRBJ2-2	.	CASSTLTATGELFF
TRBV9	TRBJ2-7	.	CASSAGTATYEQYF
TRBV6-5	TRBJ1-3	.	CASSYSGGSGNTIYF
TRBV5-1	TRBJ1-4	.	CASSLMGGGLGTNEKLFF
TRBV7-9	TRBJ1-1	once	CASSHDVGNTEAFF
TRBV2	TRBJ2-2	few	CASRRLRETKNTGELFF